This T cell receptor beta chain was sequenced for a study of blood T cell repertoires in COVID-19. Study overall: The United States, Italy and Spain provided the acute and convalescent COVID-19 samples. PBMCs, B-cell-depleted T cells, or T cells provided the cDNA or gDNA that made up the material.

Under the authors' procedure: Amplification from reference gene primers served as the basis for estimated nucleated cell counts. Assay used: immunoSEQ multiplex PCR; TCRdb lists only in-frame clones, some missing. V and J calls and clone size come straight from that table; D and trimming were deduced from the DNA. The table lists roughly 69,000 clones, around 84% of them singletons, with roughly an eighth in the top ten. Germline V gene data show CDR1 as MGHRA and CDR2 as YSYEKL. The V segment lost 0 bases and the J segment 2 bases; nucleotides outside the gene matches: 3. The CDR3 contains 16 residues.

The V gene is TRBV4-1, the J gene TRBJ1-5; 8 bases align to TRBD1. This TCR came from a human donor in a cohort sampled during active COVID-19. What was sequenced was peripheral blood. In DNA, the CDR3 is TGCGCCAGCAGCCAAGAAAGGGGACAGGGCAATCAGCCCCAGCATTTT. Its protein product is CASSQERGQGNQPQHF.